One sample yielded the 24 T cell receptor beta chains listed below, sequenced in a study of blood T cell repertoires in COVID-19. Measured with immunoSEQ multiplex PCR; TCRdb has only the in-frame clones, and not every one. This table has approximately 130,000 clones, approximately 85% appearing once. What was sequenced was peripheral blood. The receptors were gathered from a human donor in a cohort sampled during active COVID-19.

This chain connects TRBV9 to TRBJ2-3; no firm D call. Trimming removed 0 bases at V and 1 base at J, with 9 bases between. Germline V lookup: CDR1 SGDLS, CDR2 YYNGEE. There are 15 residues in the CDR3. This CDR3 is CASSVEERGTDTQYF. CDR3 DNA: TGTGCCAGCAGCGTAGAAGAGCGTGGCACAGATACGCAGTATTTT.

The V and J genes are TRBV19 and TRBJ2-5; TRBD2 agrees at 8 bases. Germline trimming cut 5 bases from V and 5 bases from J; bases unmatched to any gene: 10. The CDR3 consists of 15 residues. Per the germline V gene, CDR1 is LNHDA and CDR2 is SQIVND (reference sequence). The CDR3 DNA reads TGTGCCAGTAGTGTCGGGGGGGCAGTATCGGAGACCCAGTACTTC. Amino acid sequence: CASSVGGAVSETQYF.

The CDR3 region has the DNA TGTGCCAGCTCACCGCTTGACAGGGACTATGGCTACACCTTC. This translates into CASSPLDRDYGYTF. V is TRBV18 and J is TRBJ1-2, with 7 bases lining up with TRBD1. Germline trimming cut 3 bases from V and 3 bases from J; bases unmatched to any gene: 4. The CDR3 spans 14 residues. CDR1 is KGHSH, CDR2 LQKENI, per germline.

This clone occurred a few times. V is TRBV11-2 and J is TRBJ1-4; D is perhaps TRBD1 (6 bases). The CDR3 covers 14 residues. V lost 1 base and J lost 4, with 7 bases in between. Germline V gives CDR1 SGHAT, CDR2 FQNNGV. CDR3 residues: CASSLAGDNEKLFF. CDR3 nucleotide sequence: TGTGCCAGCAGCTTAGCAGGGGATAATGAAAAACTGTTTTTT.

The rearrangement uses TRBV7-6 and TRBJ1-2, with D possibly matching TRBD1 (5 bases). The CDR3 totals 15 residues. Germline-derived CDR1 and CDR2 are SGHVS and FNYEAQ. Trimming left V 4 bases short and J 0 bases short, with 12 bases between. CDR3 amino acids: CASSSGDGANYGYTF. The CDR3, as DNA: TGTGCCAGCAGCTCGGGGGACGGGGCTAACTATGGCTACACCTTC.

The V and J genes are TRBV5-4 and TRBJ2-3; a weak D match, TRBD1 (6 bases). The V end lost 1 base, the J end lost 0 bases, and 12 bases lay between the germline ends. Germline CDR1 reads SGHNT; CDR2 reads YYREEE (reference sequence). The CDR3 is 16 residues long. The CDR3 DNA is TGTGCCAGCAGCTTGTTACGGGACACGAGCACAGATACGCAGTATTTT. It is translated as CASSLLRDTSTDTQYF.

The DNA for the CDR3 is TGCGCCAGCAGCTTGGCGGGTTTGGCCCTTGGAGCAGAAAATGAGCAGTTCTTC. Translated: CASSLAGLALGAENEQFF. This chain uses TRBV5-1 with TRBJ2-1; unclear D gene. This CDR3 has 18 residues. V was pared by 0 bases and J by 7 bases, with 23 bases between. Germline loops: CDR1 SGHRS, CDR2 YFSETQ.

The chain is built from TRBV30 and TRBJ1-2, with 7 bases lining up with TRBD1. The V gene end was trimmed by 8 bases and the J gene end by 3 bases; junction bases not matched to a gene: 18. The CDR3 contains 16 residues. Germline-derived CDR1 and CDR2 are GTSNPN and SVGIG (reference sequence). The CDR3, as DNA: TGTGCCGGAGGCAACAGAAGACAGGGTAAACACTATGGCTACACCTTC. Protein product: CAGGNRRQGKHYGYTF.

This sequence joins TRBV9 and TRBJ2-1, with D possibly matching TRBD1 (5 bases). Germline loops: CDR1 SGDLS, CDR2 YYNGEE. There are 14 residues in the CDR3. The V and J ends lost 1 base and 2 bases respectively, with 7 bases between them. This CDR3 is CASSVQGTYNEQFF. Written as DNA, the CDR3 is TGTGCCAGCAGCGTACAGGGAACCTACAATGAGCAGTTCTTC.

This sequence joins TRBV6-5 and TRBJ2-3; 7 bases are a match to TRBD1. Germline V CDR1 and CDR2: MNHEY, SVGAGI. The CDR3 extends over 14 amino acids. V trimming: 6 bases; J trimming: 2 bases; junction bases outside the gene matches: 5. The CDR3 DNA reads TGTGCCAGCAGCCCGGGACAGCCCACAGATACGCAGTATTTT. Residues: CASSPGQPTDTQYF.

The chain uses TRBV15 and TRBJ2-1; 7 bases match TRBD1. CDR1 and CDR2 (germline): LNHNV, YYDKDF (reference sequence). V lost 3 bases to trimming and J lost 8 bases; unmatched junction nucleotides: 7. The CDR3 is 14 residues long. CDR3 protein: CATSSGQVGDEQFF. CDR3 nucleotide sequence: TGTGCCACCAGCAGCGGACAGGTCGGCGATGAGCAGTTCTTC.

The chain joins TRBV7-9 to TRBJ1-1; D is ambiguous. V was cut by 4 bases and J by 5 bases, with 14 bases left in between. Germline values: CDR1 SEHNR, CDR2 FQNEAQ (reference sequence). The CDR3 covers 14 residues. The CDR3, as DNA: TGTGCCAGCAGCTCTTCGACAACTTATACTGAAGCTTTCTTT. Its translation is CASSSSTTYTEAFF.

This clone was detected once. This rearrangement joins TRBV5-8 to TRBJ2-3; D unclear. Germline V CDR1 and CDR2: SGHTS, YDEGEE. The CDR3 runs to 16 residues. The V end was cut by 4 bases, the J end by 3 bases, with 18 bases between. CDR3 amino acids: CASSALRRFETDTQYF. The CDR3 DNA reads as TGTGCCAGCAGCGCCCTCAGGCGTTTCGAGACAGATACGCAGTATTTT.

J is TRBJ2-3 and V is TRBV3-1 (or the pseudogene TRBV3-2); D gene unclear. Trimming shortened V by 0 bases and J by 1 base, and 5 bases separated the two germline ends. The CDR3 extends over 14 amino acids. Germline lookup yields CDR1 LGHDT and CDR2 YNNKEL (reference sequence). CDR3 loop: CASSQDLRTDTQYF. The CDR3 DNA is TGTGCCAGCAGCCAAGACCTCCGCACAGATACGCAGTATTTT.

This clone was seen only once. This chain joins TRBV5-1 and TRBJ2-1; 7 bases are a match to TRBD2. CDR1 and CDR2 (germline): SGHRS, YFSETQ. The CDR3 sequence is 15 residues long. Trimming took 0 bases from V and 5 from J; bases not matched to a gene: 5. CDR3 sequence (DNA): TGCGCCAGCAGCTTGGCGGGGGGACCCAACAATGAGCAGTTCTTC. Translation: CASSLAGGPNNEQFF.

The gene calls are TRBV19 and TRBJ2-1, with 11 bases fitting TRBD1. The CDR3 extends over 14 amino acids. V was pared by 6 bases and J by 5 bases, with 3 bases of the junction left unmatched. From germline, CDR1 is LNHDA and CDR2 SQIVND (reference sequence). This CDR3 reads CASSRDRGNNEQFF. The DNA for the CDR3 is TGTGCCAGTAGCCGGGACAGGGGGAACAATGAGCAGTTCTTC.

This clone was seen more than once but under ten times. This chain connects TRBV19 to TRBJ1-1, with 8 bases matching TRBD1. J was trimmed by 4 bases and V by 3 bases; bases with no gene match: 1. Germline assignment: CDR1 LNHDA and CDR2 SQIVND (reference sequence). The CDR3 is 13 amino acids. CDR3 DNA sequence: TGTGCCAGTAGTATGGACAGGGTCACTGAAGCTTTCTTT. Amino acids: CASSMDRVTEAFF. The full variable domain, its missing parts supplied by reference TRBV19 and TRBJ1-1, is DGGITQSPKYLFRKEGQNVTLSCEQNLNHDAMYWYRQDPGQGLRLIYYSQIVNDFQKGDIAEGYSVSREKKESFPLTVTSAQKNPTAFYLCASSMDRVTEAFFGQGTRLTVV.

The V and J genes are TRBV6-1 and TRBJ1-2, with 7 bases lining up with TRBD1. The CDR3 has 14 residues. With V trimmed by 3 bases and J by 4 bases, 5 bases remained unmatched. The germline V gene has CDR1 MNHNS and CDR2 SASEGT. The CDR3 loop reads CASSDRAGGYGYTF. The CDR3 coding sequence is TGTGCCAGCAGTGATCGGGCAGGGGGCTATGGCTACACCTTC.

The chain links TRBV3-1 (or the pseudogene TRBV3-2) to TRBJ1-6; no definite D call. Germline-derived CDR1 and CDR2 are LGHDT and YNNKEL (reference sequence). The CDR3 totals 12 residues. V was shortened by 5 bases and J by 7 bases, with 6 bases between the two germline ends. CDR3 in amino acids: CASSAENSPLHF. CDR3 coding DNA: TGTGCCAGCAGCGCGGAAAATTCACCCCTCCACTTT.

CDR3 amino acids: CASSLGVAGGPHAGEQYF. In DNA form, the CDR3 reads TGTGCCAGCAGCTTAGGAGTTGCGGGGGGACCACATGCGGGGGAGCAGTACTTC. The chain employs TRBV7-8 and TRBJ2-7; 8 nucleotides line up with TRBD2. From germline, CDR1 is SGHVS and CDR2 FQNEAQ. The CDR3 has 18 amino acids. The ends lost 1 base at V and 7 bases at J; junction bases unmatched: 18.

The chain couples TRBV19 to TRBJ1-1, with 9 positions matching TRBD1. V lost 9 bases, J lost 6 bases, and 5 bases stayed unmatched. This CDR3 region has 12 residues. Germline V gene data show CDR1 as LNHDA and CDR2 as SQIVND (reference sequence). CDR3 residues: CASRQGGAEAFF. The CDR3 DNA follows: TGTGCCAGCCGACAGGGGGGCGCTGAAGCTTTCTTT.

This chain joins TRBV10-3 and TRBJ2-7; 7 bases match TRBD2. The CDR3 extends over 14 amino acids. Trimming at V came to 3 bases and at J to 5 bases, leaving 7 bases not matched to a gene. The V gene's germline CDR1 is ENHRY and CDR2 SYGVKD. This CDR3 reads CAISDVGDYNEQYF. CDR3 in DNA: TGTGCCATCAGTGACGTGGGGGACTACAACGAGCAGTACTTC.

The rearrangement links TRBV7-6 to TRBJ2-5, with TRBD1 matching 10 bases. V lost 6 bases and J lost 4; bases outside the gene matches: 8. The CDR3 runs 15 residues. Germline CDR1 is SGHVS and CDR2 is FNYEAQ. CDR3 region: CASSRMDRGGETQYF. CDR3 DNA: TGTGCCAGCAGTCGAATGGACAGGGGGGGAGAGACCCAGTACTTC.

The chain combines TRBV6-5 with TRBJ2-7, with D perhaps TRBD1 (5 bases). V was shortened by 8 bases and J by 3 bases, with 14 bases between the two germline ends. This CDR3 has 13 amino acids. Germline V gene sequence: CDR1 MNHEY, CDR2 SVGAGI. The CDR3, as DNA: TGTGCCAGCCTAGTAGCTCAGGGCTACGAGCAGTACTTC. Protein product: CASLVAQGYEQYF.